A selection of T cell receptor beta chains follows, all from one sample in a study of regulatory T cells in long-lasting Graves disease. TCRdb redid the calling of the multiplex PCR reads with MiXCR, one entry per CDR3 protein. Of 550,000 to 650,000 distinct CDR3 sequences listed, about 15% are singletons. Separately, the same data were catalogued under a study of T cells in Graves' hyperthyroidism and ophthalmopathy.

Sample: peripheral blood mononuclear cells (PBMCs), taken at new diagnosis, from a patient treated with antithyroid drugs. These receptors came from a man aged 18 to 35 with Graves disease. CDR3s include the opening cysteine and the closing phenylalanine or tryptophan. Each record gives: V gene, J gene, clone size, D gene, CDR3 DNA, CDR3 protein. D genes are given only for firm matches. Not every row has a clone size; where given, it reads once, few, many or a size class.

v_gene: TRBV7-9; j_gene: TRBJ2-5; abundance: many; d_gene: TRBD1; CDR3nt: TGTGCCAGCAGCTCCCGGGACAGGGCCATCACGGCCCAGTACTTC; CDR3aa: CASSSRDRAITAQYF
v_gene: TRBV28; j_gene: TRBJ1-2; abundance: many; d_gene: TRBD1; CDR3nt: TGTGCCAGCAGTTTATCCCAGGGGGCGTATGGCTACACCTTC; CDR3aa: CASSLSQGAYGYTF
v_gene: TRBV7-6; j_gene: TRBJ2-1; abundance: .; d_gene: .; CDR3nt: TGTGCCAGCAGCTTAGGTCGCAGGGGTATGGATGAGCAGTTCTTC; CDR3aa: CASSLGRRGMDEQFF
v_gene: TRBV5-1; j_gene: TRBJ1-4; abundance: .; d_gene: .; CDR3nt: TGCGCCAGCAGCGGAACTACAGCAACTAATGAAAAACTGTTTTTT; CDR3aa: CASSGTTATNEKLFF
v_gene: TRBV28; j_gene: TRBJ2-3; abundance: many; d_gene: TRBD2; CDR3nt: TGTGCCAGCAGTCCCAGGGCCAGCGGGAGGGGGAAGAATACGCAGTATTTT; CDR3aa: CASSPRASGRGKNTQYF
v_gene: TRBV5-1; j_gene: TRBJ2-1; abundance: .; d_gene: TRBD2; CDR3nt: TGCGCCAGCAGCCCGCGGACTAGCAGGAGGATTTTACACAATGAGCAGTTCTTC; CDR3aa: CASSPRTSRRILHNEQFF
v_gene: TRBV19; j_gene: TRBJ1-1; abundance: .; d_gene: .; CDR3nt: TGTGCCAGTAGTACCTACCTCTCGAACACTGAAGCTTTCTTT; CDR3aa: CASSTYLSNTEAFF
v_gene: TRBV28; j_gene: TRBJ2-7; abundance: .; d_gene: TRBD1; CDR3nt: TGTGCCAGCATCGGTACTCTAGGGACAGGAGTCTACGAGCAGTACTTC; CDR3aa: CASIGTLGTGVYEQYF
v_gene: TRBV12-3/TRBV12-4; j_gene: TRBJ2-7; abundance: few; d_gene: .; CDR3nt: TGTGCCAGCAGCGGGAAGACCGAGCAGTACTTC; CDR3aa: CASSGKTEQYF
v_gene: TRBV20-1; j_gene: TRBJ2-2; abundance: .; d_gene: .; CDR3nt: TGCAGTGCTAGAGATAAATCTAGCCGGACGACGGGGGAGCTGTTTTTT; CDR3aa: CSARDKSSRTTGELFF
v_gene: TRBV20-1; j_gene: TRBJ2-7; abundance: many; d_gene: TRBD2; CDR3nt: TGCAGTGCCCGTAGCCGGGGTTGGGGAGGGAGGAGCGAGCAGTACTTC; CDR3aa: CSARSRGWGGRSEQYF
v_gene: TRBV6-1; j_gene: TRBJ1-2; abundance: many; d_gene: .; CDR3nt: TGTGCCAGCAGACCCAATGACAATAATAACTATGGCTACACCTTC; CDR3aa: CASRPNDNNNYGYTF
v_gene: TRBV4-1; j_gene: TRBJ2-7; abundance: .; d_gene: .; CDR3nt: TGCGCCAGCAGCCAAGATGCAGTCTACGAGCAGTACTTC; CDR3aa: CASSQDAVYEQYF
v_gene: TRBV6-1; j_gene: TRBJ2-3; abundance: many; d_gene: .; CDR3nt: TGTGCCAGCAGTCCATCTTGGGAGATGACAGATACGCAGTATTTT; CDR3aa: CASSPSWEMTDTQYF
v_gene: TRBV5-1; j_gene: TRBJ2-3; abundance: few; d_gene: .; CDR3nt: TGCGCCAGCAGCTCGGGACCAAACGTGGGTGCGCAGTATTTT; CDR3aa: CASSSGPNVGAQYF
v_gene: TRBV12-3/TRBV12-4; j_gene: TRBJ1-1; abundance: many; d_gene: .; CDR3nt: TGTGCCAGCAGTGTTAATCGTCTGCTGCGCGGCGGTGAATGGACTGAAGCTTTCTTT; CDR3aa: CASSVNRLLRGGEWTEAFF
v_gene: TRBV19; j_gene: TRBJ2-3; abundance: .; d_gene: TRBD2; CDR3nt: TGTGCCAGTAGAGGTAGCGGGCCCCTCACAGATACGCAGTATTTT; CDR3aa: CASRGSGPLTDTQYF
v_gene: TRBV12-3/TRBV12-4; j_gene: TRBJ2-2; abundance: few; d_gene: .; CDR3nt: TGTGCCAGCAGTTGGTCCGAATACACCGGGGAGCTGTTTTTT; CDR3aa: CASSWSEYTGELFF
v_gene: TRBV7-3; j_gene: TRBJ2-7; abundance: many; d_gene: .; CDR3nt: TGTGCCAGCAGCCGTGATTGGACCTACGAGCAGTACTTC; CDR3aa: CASSRDWTYEQYF
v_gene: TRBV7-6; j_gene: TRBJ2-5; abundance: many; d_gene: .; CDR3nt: TGTGCCAGCAGCGGAGGGGGTGGGACCACAGAGACCCAGTACTTC; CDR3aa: CASSGGGGTTETQYF
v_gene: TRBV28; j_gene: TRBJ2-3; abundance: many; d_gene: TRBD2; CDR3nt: TGTGCCAGCAGTTTATGGACTAGCGGGATTGTTTCAGATACGCAGTATTTT; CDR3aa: CASSLWTSGIVSDTQYF
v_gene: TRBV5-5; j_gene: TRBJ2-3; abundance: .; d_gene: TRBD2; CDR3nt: TGTGCCAGCAGCCAACTAGCGGAGGGCACAGATACGCAGTATTTT; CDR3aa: CASSQLAEGTDTQYF
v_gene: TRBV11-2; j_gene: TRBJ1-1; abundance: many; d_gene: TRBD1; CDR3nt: TGTGCCAGCAGCTCCTTAGGGACAGGAAACACTGAAGCTTTCTTT; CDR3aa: CASSSLGTGNTEAFF
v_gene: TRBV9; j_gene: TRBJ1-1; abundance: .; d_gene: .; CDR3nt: TGTGCCAGCAGCGTCCTCTGGAACACTGAAGCTTTCTTT; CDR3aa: CASSVLWNTEAFF
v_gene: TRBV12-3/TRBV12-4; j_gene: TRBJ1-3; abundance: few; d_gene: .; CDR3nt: TGTGCCAGCACTACAGGGTTGGGAAACACCATATATTTT; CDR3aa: CASTTGLGNTIYF
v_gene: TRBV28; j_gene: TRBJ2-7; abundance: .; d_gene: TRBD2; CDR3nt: TGTGCCAGCAGTTCGGGGGGGGCGGGAGCATTGTTCGAGCAGTACTTC; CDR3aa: CASSSGGAGALFEQYF
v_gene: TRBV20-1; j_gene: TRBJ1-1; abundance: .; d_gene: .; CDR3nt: TGCAGTGCTAGAGATTGGGGGCGGACTGAAGCTTTCTTT; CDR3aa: CSARDWGRTEAFF
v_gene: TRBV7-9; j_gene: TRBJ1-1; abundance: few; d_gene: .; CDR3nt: TGTGCCAGCAGCTTAGCGAGAGAGGACCGGAACACTGAAGCTTTCTTT; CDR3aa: CASSLAREDRNTEAFF
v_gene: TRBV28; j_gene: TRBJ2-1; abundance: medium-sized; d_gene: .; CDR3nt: TGTGCCAGCAGCCCCGACAGAGCCGCGAACAATGAGCAGTTCTTC; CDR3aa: CASSPDRAANNEQFF
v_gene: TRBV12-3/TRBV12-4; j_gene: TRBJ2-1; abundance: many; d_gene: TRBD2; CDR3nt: TGTGCCAGCGAATCCCTAGCGGGCCTCTACAATGAGCAGTTCTTC; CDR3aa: CASESLAGLYNEQFF
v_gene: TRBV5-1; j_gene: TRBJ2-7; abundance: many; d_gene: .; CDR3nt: TGCGCCAGCGGAAAGGACACGCACTCCTACGAGCAGTACTTC; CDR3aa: CASGKDTHSYEQYF
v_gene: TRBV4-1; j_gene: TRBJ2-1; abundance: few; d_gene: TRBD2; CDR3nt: TGCGCCAGCAGCCAAGTTCTGAGCGGGAGCGGTGAGCAGTTCTTC; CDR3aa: CASSQVLSGSGEQFF